The sequence of this T cell receptor beta chain was determined in a study of blood T cell repertoires in COVID-19. Study at large: In each case, the material was cDNA or gDNA derived from T cells, B-cell-depleted T cells, or PBMCs.

The CDR3 runs to 13 residues. The germline V and J ends were trimmed by 2 bases and 4 bases, with 8 bases remaining between them. Clinical histories supplied by participants themselves formed the basis of cohort assignment. Per the original methods: By means of reference gene primer amplification, nucleated cell counts were estimated. Libraries were prepared by immunoSEQ multiplex PCR; TCRdb keeps only in-frame clonotypes and omits some of them. That table supplies the V and J calls and clone size; D and trimming were determined from the DNA. The table lists approximately 200,000 clones, around 90% of them singletons.

The TCR sequence derives from a man in his thirties or forties who had recovered from COVID-19. The J gene is TRBJ1-2, the V gene TRBV12-3 or TRBV12-4; a weak D match, TRBD1 (5 bases). The specimen sequenced was PBMCs or T cells enriched from blood (not recorded which). CDR3 in amino acids: CASSLSGGYGYTF. The CDR3 DNA reads TGTGCCAGCAGTTTATCGGGGGGCTATGGCTACACCTTC.